This T cell receptor beta chain was recovered during a study of identical twins. Per the germline V gene, CDR1 is LGHDT and CDR2 is YNNKEL (reference sequence). Trimming stripped 3 bases from V and 0 bases from J, with 12 bases between. This CDR3 is built from 16 residues. A universal primer site was incorporated via template switching, and the cDNA contained unique molecular identifiers. Each CDR3 protein gets one entry after TCRdb re-called the 5' RACE reads with MiXCR. The sample shows around 250,000 distinct CDR3 sequences, roughly 13% of them seen only once. This clonotype was seen ten or more times. Every one of the donors was a healthy Caucasian. This sample also belongs to another study, concerning yellow fever vaccine responses in identical twins.

This sequence was found in a woman under 30 in good health. J is TRBJ2-1 and V is TRBV3-1, with D tentatively TRBD2 (5 bases). The sequenced sample consisted of memory (CD45RO+) T cells sorted from blood. The CDR3 here is CASSHSGSNSYNEQFF. As DNA, the CDR3 is TGTGCCAGCAGCCATTCGGGATCCAACTCCTACAATGAGCAGTTCTTC.